Following are 23 T cell receptor beta chains from one sample sequenced in a study of blood T cell repertoires in COVID-19 (dated by TCRdb to 2019 to 2021). The receptor library was made with the immunoSEQ multiplex PCR assay. TCRdb's version of the immuneACCESS table is confined to in-frame rearrangements and falls short of the full clone set. An unresolved V gene accounts for under half of the shortfall where checked; the remainder is of unknown origin. The sample table lists about 64,000 clones, around 90% of them with a count of one. The top ten hold 1.6% of the sample. Sequenced sample: peripheral blood. These receptors all come from a human donor in a cohort sampled during active COVID-19.

The chain couples TRBV28 to TRBJ2-2; 9 bases are a match to TRBD2. Germline values: CDR1 MDHEN, CDR2 SYDVKM. This CDR3 is built from 17 residues. The junction had 6 bases not matched to a gene; V was cut back by 4 bases and J by 0 bases. CDR3 sequence reads: CASSSPRTSANTGELFF. CDR3 in DNA: TGTGCCAGCAGTTCTCCCCGGACTAGCGCGAACACCGGGGAGCTGTTTTTT.

This chain links TRBV6-5 with TRBJ1-2; D uncertain. The V end was cut by 1 base, the J end by 8 bases, with 11 bases between. Per the germline V gene, CDR1 is MNHEY and CDR2 is SVGAGI. The CDR3 is 13 amino acids. As DNA, the CDR3 is TGTGCCAGCAGTTACTATCGGGAGGGCGGCTACACCTTC. As protein: CASSYYREGGYTF.

The chain employs TRBV6-5 and TRBJ2-2, with 8 bases aligning to TRBD2. V was clipped by 7 bases and J by 3 bases; unmatched bases: 4. Germline CDR1 reads MNHEY; CDR2 reads SVGAGI. This CDR3 contains 14 residues. The CDR3 nucleotides read TGTGCCAGCAATGCGGGAGGTTACACCGGGGAGCTGTTTTTT. It is translated as CASNAGGYTGELFF.

The V and J genes are TRBV28 and TRBJ1-6, with D possibly TRBD1 on 6 matching bases. V dropped 5 bases and J dropped 11 bases, with 13 bases sitting between them. Germline assignment: CDR1 MDHEN and CDR2 SYDVKM. This CDR3 has 13 amino acids. CDR3: CASSPRTEPPLHF. CDR3 nucleotides: TGTGCCAGCAGTCCCAGGACAGAACCACCCCTCCACTTT.

This clone was detected once. The V call is TRBV2, the J call TRBJ1-6, with TRBD1 as a possible D gene (6 bases). Germline V CDR1 and CDR2: SNHLY, FYNNEI. The CDR3 is 14 residues long. Deletions cut 6 bases from V and 6 bases from J, with 12 bases between. For the CDR3, the DNA is TGTGCCAGCAGGTTGGACAGTATTAATTCACCCCTCCACTTT. Residues: CASRLDSINSPLHF. The full variable domain, completed using reference TRBV2 and TRBJ1-6, is EPEVTQTPSHQVTQMGQEVILRCVPISNHLYFYWYRQILGQKVEFLVSFYNNEISEKSEIFDDQFSVERPDGSNFTLKIRSTKLEDSAMYFCASRLDSINSPLHFGNGTRLTVT.

This chain uses TRBV7-2 with TRBJ2-7, with D perhaps matching TRBD2 (5 bases). Germline V gene sequence: CDR1 SGHTA, CDR2 FQGNSA. V lost 2 bases and J lost 0, with 14 bases in between. The CDR3 totals 16 residues. The CDR3 region is CASSLKAGSGSYEQYF. The CDR3, as DNA: TGTGCCAGCAGCTTAAAGGCCGGAAGCGGCTCCTACGAGCAGTACTTC.

This rearrangement joins TRBV9 to TRBJ2-1, with 9 bases that match TRBD2. Germline CDR1 reads SGDLS; CDR2 reads YYNGEE. The V segment lost 0 bases and the J segment 4 bases; nucleotides outside the gene matches: 8. The CDR3 length is 17 residues. In DNA, the CDR3 is TGTGCCAGCAGCGTAGCCGGCGGGAGGGCCCTTTACAATGAGCAGTTCTTC. Translated: CASSVAGGRALYNEQFF. The variable domain in full, with the rest retrieved from reference TRBV9 and TRBJ2-1, is DSGVTQTPKHLITATGQRVTLRCSPRSGDLSVYWYQQSLDQGLQFLIQYYNGEERAKGNILERFSAQQFPDLHSELNLSSLELGDSALYFCASSVAGGRALYNEQFFGPGTRLTVL.

The chain uses TRBV2 and TRBJ1-2; D gene unclear. The CDR3 is made up of 14 amino acids. Germline loops: CDR1 SNHLY, CDR2 FYNNEI. V dropped 5 bases and J dropped 4 bases, with 14 bases sitting between them. As DNA, the CDR3 is TGTGCCAGCAGTCTATTGCAGGCCCTCTATGGCTACACCTTC. Its protein product is CASSLLQALYGYTF.

This chain connects TRBV11-2 to TRBJ2-2; 10 bases fit TRBD2. The germline V gene encodes CDR1 SGHAT and CDR2 FQNNGV. The junction had 5 bases not matched to a gene; V was cut back by 4 bases and J by 6 bases. The CDR3 has 15 amino acids. The CDR3 DNA is TGTGCCAGCAGCTCCATAGCGGGAGGAGCCGGGGAGCTGTTTTTT. Translating gives CASSSIAGGAGELFF.

This clone came up once. V gene TRBV9 combines with J gene TRBJ2-1, with TRBD1 matching over 12 bases. This CDR3 spans 16 amino acids. Germline CDR1 SGDLS, CDR2 YYNGEE. V dropped 3 bases and J dropped 8; count of bases not matched to a gene: 9. In DNA form, the CDR3 reads TGTGCCAGCAGCGGGGCGGGACAGGGGGCGATCGATGAGCAGTTCTTC. It specifies CASSGAGQGAIDEQFF.

The chain is built from TRBV27 and TRBJ2-5; D is uncertain. V shed 2 bases and J shed 5 bases, with 12 bases lying between them. This CDR3 has 14 amino acids. Germline loops: CDR1 MNHEY, CDR2 SMNVEV (reference sequence). The chain's CDR3 is CASSLAPTHETQYF. The CDR3 coding sequence is TGTGCCAGCAGTTTAGCCCCTACCCATGAGACCCAGTACTTC.

The V and J genes are TRBV7-6 and TRBJ2-2; D unclear. Germline loops: CDR1 SGHVS, CDR2 FNYEAQ. The CDR3 has 14 residues. V lost 1 base and J 3 bases, leaving 6 bases between the germline ends. This CDR3 is CASSLVTYTGELFF. CDR3 coding DNA: TGTGCCAGCAGCTTAGTCACTTACACCGGGGAGCTGTTTTTT.

This chain joins TRBV6-1 and TRBJ2-1, with D uncertain. Germline V gives CDR1 MNHNS, CDR2 SASEGT. The CDR3 extends over 14 amino acids. Between the trimmed V and J ends, which lost 2 bases and 4 bases, there was a span of 9 bases. The CDR3 sequence is CASSEMFGYNEQFF. CDR3 DNA sequence: TGTGCCAGCAGTGAAATGTTCGGGTACAATGAGCAGTTCTTC.

This chain uses TRBV3-1 (or the pseudogene TRBV3-2) with TRBJ2-1; a possible D gene is TRBD1 (5 bases). This CDR3 is 16 amino acids long. V was shortened by 0 bases and J by 8 bases, with 17 bases between the two germline ends. Germline-derived CDR1 and CDR2 are LGHDT and YNNKEL (reference sequence). The chain's CDR3 is CASSQDDSTRVDEQFF. The CDR3 DNA reads as TGTGCCAGCAGCCAAGACGACAGCACAAGGGTGGATGAGCAGTTCTTC.

The V call is TRBV27, the J call TRBJ2-7, with TRBD1 matching 8 bases. This CDR3 is built from 15 residues. The germline V gene encodes CDR1 MNHEY and CDR2 SMNVEV (reference sequence). Trimming took 5 bases from V and 2 from J; bases not matched to a gene: 8. CDR3 nucleotide sequence: TGTGCCAGCAGTACCCTACAGGGGGGCACCTACGAGCAGTACTTC. It yields the protein CASSTLQGGTYEQYF.

The CDR3 loop reads CASSEAPGSDTQYF. For the CDR3, the DNA is TGTGCCAGCAGTGAAGCGCCGGGTTCAGATACGCAGTATTTT. The gene calls are TRBV6-1 and TRBJ2-3; D is uncertain. Trimming shortened V by 0 bases and J by 4 bases, and 8 bases separated the two germline ends. Per germline, CDR1 MNHNS and CDR2 SASEGT. CDR3 size: 14 residues.

Here the CDR3 reads CASSALQGTGANVLTF. CDR3 sequence (DNA): TGCGCCAGCAGCGCACTACAGGGGACTGGGGCCAACGTCCTGACTTTC. The chain links TRBV5-1 to TRBJ2-6; 7 nucleotides agree with TRBD1. V shed 4 bases, J shed 2 bases, and the junction held 6 bases outside the gene matches. The CDR3 extends over 16 amino acids. Per the germline V gene, CDR1 is SGHRS and CDR2 is YFSETQ.

The J gene is TRBJ2-3, the V gene TRBV19; TRBD2 agrees at 10 bases. The J segment lost 3 bases and the V segment lost 5 bases, leaving 11 bases of the junction unmatched. In germline, CDR1 is LNHDA, CDR2 SQIVND (reference sequence). The CDR3 is 17 residues long. This CDR3 is CASSELAGAEMTDTQYF. The CDR3 nucleotides are TGTGCCAGTAGTGAGCTAGCGGGAGCTGAGATGACAGATACGCAGTATTTT. Together with reference TRBV19 and TRBJ2-3, the CDR3 gives the full variable domain: DGGITQSPKYLFRKEGQNVTLSCEQNLNHDAMYWYRQDPGQGLRLIYYSQIVNDFQKGDIAEGYSVSREKKESFPLTVTSAQKNPTAFYLCASSELAGAEMTDTQYFGPGTRLTVL.

The chain joins TRBV6-5 to TRBJ2-1, with 9 bases lining up with TRBD1. Germline CDR1 is MNHEY and CDR2 is SVGAGI. This CDR3 has 15 residues. V was pared by 6 bases and J by 3 bases, with 6 bases of the junction left unmatched. The CDR3 DNA reads as TGTGCCAGCAGCCGGGACAGGGTTGACTACAATGAGCAGTTCTTC. This gives the protein CASSRDRVDYNEQFF.

This clone has just one count. V usage is TRBV11-3 and J usage is TRBJ2-2; weak D call: TRBD1 (5 bases). The CDR3 has 13 residues. V lost 5 bases and J lost 8, with 12 bases in between. CDR1 is SGHNT and CDR2 is YENEEA in the germline V gene. CDR3 region: CASSAVYRGELFF. CDR3 coding DNA: TGTGCCAGCAGCGCAGTCTACAGGGGGGAGCTGTTTTTT.

V and J are TRBV11-2 and TRBJ2-7; 7 bases line up with TRBD2. This CDR3 is built from 15 residues. The germline CDR1 and CDR2 sequences are SGHAT and FQNNGV. Losses at the gene ends were 0 bases for V and 6 bases for J; bases not matched to a gene: 8. CDR3 coding DNA: TGTGCCAGCAGCTTAGAAGTGGCGGGAGCTGGCGAGCAGTACTTC. Translated, it gives CASSLEVAGAGEQYF. Combining the CDR3 with reference TRBV11-2 and TRBJ2-7 gives the whole variable domain EAGVAQSPRYKIIEKRQSVAFWCNPISGHATLYWYQQILGQGPKLLIQFQNNGVVDDSQLPKDRFSAERLKGVDSTLKIQPAKLEDSAVYLCASSLEVAGAGEQYFGPGTRLTVT.

The chain carries TRBV24-1 and TRBJ1-1; possibly TRBD1 for D (6 bases). Germline V CDR1 and CDR2: KGHDR, SFDVKD. The CDR3 is 13 residues long. Trimming removed 5 bases from V and 3 bases from J, with 9 bases in between. The CDR3 sequence is CATSGPGDTEAFF. In DNA, the CDR3 is TGTGCCACCAGTGGCCCAGGGGACACTGAAGCTTTCTTT.

V gene TRBV7-2 combines with J gene TRBJ1-3, with 7 bases matching TRBD1. From germline, CDR1 is SGHTA and CDR2 FQGNSA. V lost 5 bases, J lost 0 bases, and 7 bases stayed unmatched. This CDR3 region has 16 residues. As DNA, the CDR3 is TGTGCCAGCAGCACCAGACAGGGCCTCTCTGGAAACACCATATATTTT. Its translation: CASSTRQGLSGNTIYF.